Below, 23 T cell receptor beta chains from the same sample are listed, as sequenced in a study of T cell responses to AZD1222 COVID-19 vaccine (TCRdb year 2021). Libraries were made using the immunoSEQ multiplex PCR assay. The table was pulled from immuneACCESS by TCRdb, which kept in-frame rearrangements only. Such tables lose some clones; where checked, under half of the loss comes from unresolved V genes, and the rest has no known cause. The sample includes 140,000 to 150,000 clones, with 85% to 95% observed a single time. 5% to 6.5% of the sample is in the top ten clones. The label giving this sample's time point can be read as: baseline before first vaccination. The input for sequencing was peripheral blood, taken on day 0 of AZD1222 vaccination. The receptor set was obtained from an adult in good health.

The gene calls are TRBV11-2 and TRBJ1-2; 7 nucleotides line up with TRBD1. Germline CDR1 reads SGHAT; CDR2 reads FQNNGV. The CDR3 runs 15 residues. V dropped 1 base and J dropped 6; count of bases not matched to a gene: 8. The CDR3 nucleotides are TGTGCCAGCAGCTTAGGTGTTGGCAGGGGGGATGGCTACACCTTC. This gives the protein CASSLGVGRGDGYTF.

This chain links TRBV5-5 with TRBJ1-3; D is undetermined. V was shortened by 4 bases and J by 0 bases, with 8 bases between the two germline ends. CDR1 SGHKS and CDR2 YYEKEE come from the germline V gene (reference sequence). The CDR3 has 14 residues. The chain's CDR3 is CASSPGTSGNTIYF. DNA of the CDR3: TGTGCCAGCAGCCCTGGTACCTCTGGAAACACCATATATTTT.

The CDR3 sequence is CASKGQGIDEQYF. The CDR3, as DNA: TGCGCCAGCAAGGGACAGGGTATAGACGAGCAGTACTTC. This chain connects TRBV5-1 to TRBJ2-7, with 9 bases matching TRBD1. The V and J ends lost 6 bases and 5 bases, in that order; junction bases with no gene match: 6. Looked up from germline, CDR1 is SGHRS and CDR2 is YFSETQ. This CDR3 has 13 amino acids.

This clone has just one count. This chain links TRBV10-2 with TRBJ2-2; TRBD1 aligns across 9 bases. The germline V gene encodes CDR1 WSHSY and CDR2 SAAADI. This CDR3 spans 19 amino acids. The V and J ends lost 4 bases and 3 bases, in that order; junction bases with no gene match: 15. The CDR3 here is CASSGVPGQGSVDTGELFF. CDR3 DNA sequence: TGCGCCAGCAGTGGTGTCCCGGGACAGGGATCAGTCGACACCGGGGAGCTGTTTTTT.

This CDR3 is CAISANGQETYEQYF. The CDR3 bases are TGTGCCATCAGTGCCAATGGACAGGAAACCTACGAGCAGTACTTC. The gene calls are TRBV10-3 and TRBJ2-7; TRBD1 aligns across 7 bases. The V and J ends lost 4 bases and 2 bases, in that order; junction bases with no gene match: 8. Per the germline V gene, CDR1 is ENHRY and CDR2 is SYGVKD. This CDR3 region has 15 residues.

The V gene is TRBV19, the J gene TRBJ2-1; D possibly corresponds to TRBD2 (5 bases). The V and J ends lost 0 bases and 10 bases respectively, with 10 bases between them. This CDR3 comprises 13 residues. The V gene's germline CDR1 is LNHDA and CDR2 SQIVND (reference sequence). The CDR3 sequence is CASSIDRESEQFF. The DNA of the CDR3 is TGTGCCAGTAGTATAGATCGGGAATCCGAGCAGTTCTTC.

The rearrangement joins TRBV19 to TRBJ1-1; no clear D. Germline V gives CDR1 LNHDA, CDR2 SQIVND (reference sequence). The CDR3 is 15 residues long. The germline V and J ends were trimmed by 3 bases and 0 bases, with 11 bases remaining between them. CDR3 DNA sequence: TGTGCCAGTAGTATTTTCCCAGATTTGAACACTGAAGCTTTCTTT. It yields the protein CASSIFPDLNTEAFF. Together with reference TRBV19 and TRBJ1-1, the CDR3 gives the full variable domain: DGGITQSPKYLFRKEGQNVTLSCEQNLNHDAMYWYRQDPGQGLRLIYYSQIVNDFQKGDIAEGYSVSREKKESFPLTVTSAQKNPTAFYLCASSIFPDLNTEAFFGQGTRLTVV.

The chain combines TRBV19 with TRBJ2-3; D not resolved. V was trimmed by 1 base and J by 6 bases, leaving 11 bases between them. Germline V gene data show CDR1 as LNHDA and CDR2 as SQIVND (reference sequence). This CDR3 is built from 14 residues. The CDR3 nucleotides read TGTGCCAGTAGTATAGCCCCGGATGTGGATACGCAGTATTTT. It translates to CASSIAPDVDTQYF.

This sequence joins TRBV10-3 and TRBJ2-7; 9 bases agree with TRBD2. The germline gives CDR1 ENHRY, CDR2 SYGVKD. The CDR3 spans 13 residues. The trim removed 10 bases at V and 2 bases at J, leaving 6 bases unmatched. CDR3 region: CATGSGSTYEQYF. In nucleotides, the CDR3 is TGTGCCACCGGTAGCGGGAGTACCTACGAGCAGTACTTC.

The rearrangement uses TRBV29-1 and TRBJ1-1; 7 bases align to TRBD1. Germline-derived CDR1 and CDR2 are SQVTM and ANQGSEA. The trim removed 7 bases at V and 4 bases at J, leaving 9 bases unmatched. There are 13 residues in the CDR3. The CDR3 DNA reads TGCAGCGGTCAGGTTACAGGGGCCACTGAAGCTTTCTTT. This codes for CSGQVTGATEAFF.

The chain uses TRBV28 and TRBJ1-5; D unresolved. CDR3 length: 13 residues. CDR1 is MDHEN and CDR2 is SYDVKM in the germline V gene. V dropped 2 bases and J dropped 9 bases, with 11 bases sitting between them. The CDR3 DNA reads TGTGCCAGCAGTTTAGGGGTGCCGGGGCCCCAGCATTTT. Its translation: CASSLGVPGPQHF.

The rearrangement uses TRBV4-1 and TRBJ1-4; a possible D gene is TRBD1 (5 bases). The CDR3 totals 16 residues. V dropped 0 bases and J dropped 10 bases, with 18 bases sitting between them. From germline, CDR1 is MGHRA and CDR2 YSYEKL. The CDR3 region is CASSQDHARDWRKLFF. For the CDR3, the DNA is TGCGCCAGCAGCCAAGATCACGCCAGGGACTGGAGAAAACTGTTTTTT.

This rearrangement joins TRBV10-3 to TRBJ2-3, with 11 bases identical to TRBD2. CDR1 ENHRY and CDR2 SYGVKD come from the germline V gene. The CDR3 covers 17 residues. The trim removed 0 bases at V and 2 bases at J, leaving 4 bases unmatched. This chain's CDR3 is CAISESGSGRATDTQYF. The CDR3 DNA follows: TGTGCCATCAGTGAGTCGGGTAGCGGGAGGGCCACAGATACGCAGTATTTT.

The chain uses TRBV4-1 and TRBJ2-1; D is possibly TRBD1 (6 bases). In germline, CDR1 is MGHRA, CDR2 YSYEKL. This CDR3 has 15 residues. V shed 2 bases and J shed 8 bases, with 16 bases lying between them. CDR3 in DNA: TGCGCCAGCAGCCAAACTAGTACAGGGTTCTATGAGCAGTTCTTC. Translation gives CASSQTSTGFYEQFF.

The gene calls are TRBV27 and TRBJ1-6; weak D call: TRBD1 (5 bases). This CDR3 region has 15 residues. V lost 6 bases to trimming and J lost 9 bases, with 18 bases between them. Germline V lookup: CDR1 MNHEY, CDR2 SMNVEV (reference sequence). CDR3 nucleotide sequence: TGTGCCAGCAGACAGCAGGGAGTTTTTAGTTCACCCCTCCACTTT. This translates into CASRQQGVFSSPLHF.

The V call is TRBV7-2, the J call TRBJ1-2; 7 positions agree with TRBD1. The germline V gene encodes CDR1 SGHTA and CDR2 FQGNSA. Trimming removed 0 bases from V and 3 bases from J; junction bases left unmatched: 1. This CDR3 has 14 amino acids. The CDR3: CASSLAGGDYGYTF. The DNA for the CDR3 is TGTGCCAGCAGCTTAGCAGGGGGCGACTATGGCTACACCTTC.

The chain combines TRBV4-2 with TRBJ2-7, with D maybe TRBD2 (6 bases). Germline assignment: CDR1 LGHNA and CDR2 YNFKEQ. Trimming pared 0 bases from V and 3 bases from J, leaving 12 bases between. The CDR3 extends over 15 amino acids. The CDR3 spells CASSQEGGSGYEQYF. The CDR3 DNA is TGTGCCAGCAGCCAAGAGGGGGGTTCCGGCTACGAGCAGTACTTC.

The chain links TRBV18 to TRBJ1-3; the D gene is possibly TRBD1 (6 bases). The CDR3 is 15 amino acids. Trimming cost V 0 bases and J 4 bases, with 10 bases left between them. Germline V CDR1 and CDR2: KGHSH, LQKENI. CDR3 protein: CASSPPGATGNTIYF. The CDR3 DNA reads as TGTGCCAGCTCACCACCGGGGGCGACGGGAAACACCATATATTTT.

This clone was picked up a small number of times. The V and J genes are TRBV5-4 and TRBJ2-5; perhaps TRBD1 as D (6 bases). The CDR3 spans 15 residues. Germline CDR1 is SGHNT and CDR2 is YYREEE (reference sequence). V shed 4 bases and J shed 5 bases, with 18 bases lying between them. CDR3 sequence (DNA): TGTGCCAGCAGCCTACTCGCAGGGGAGATGGAGACCCAGTACTTC. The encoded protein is CASSLLAGEMETQYF.

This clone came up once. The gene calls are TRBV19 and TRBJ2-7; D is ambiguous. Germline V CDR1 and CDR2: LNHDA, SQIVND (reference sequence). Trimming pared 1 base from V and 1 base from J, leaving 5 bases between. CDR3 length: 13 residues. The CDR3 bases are TGTGCCAGTAGTATAGGGCAGTCCTACGAGCAGTACTTC. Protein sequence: CASSIGQSYEQYF. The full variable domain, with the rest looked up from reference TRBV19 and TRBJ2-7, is DGGITQSPKYLFRKEGQNVTLSCEQNLNHDAMYWYRQDPGQGLRLIYYSQIVNDFQKGDIAEGYSVSREKKESFPLTVTSAQKNPTAFYLCASSIGQSYEQYFGPGTRLTVT.

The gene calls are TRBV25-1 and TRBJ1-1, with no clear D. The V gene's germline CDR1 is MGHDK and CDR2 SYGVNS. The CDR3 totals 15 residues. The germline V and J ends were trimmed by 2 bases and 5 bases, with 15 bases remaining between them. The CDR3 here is CASSERRSLPTEAFF. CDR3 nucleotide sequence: TGTGCCAGCAGTGAAAGGAGGAGTCTGCCGACTGAAGCTTTCTTT.

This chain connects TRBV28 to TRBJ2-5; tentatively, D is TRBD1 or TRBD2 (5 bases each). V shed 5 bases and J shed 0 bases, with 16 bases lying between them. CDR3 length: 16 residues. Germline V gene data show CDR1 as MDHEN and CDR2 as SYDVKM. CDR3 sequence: CASSLPRDGYQETQYF. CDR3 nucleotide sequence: TGTGCCAGCAGTCTCCCCCGGGACGGTTACCAAGAGACCCAGTACTTC. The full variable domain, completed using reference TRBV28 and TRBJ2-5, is DVKVTQSSRYLVKRTGEKVFLECVQDMDHENMFWYRQDPGLGLRLIYFSYDVKMKEKGDIPEGYSVSREKKERFSLILESASTNQTSMYLCASSLPRDGYQETQYFGPGTRLLVL.

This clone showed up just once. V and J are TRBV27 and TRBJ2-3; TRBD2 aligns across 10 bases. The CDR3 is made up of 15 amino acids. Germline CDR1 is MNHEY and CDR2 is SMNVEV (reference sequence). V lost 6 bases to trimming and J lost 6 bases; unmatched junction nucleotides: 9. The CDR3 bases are TGTGCCAGCAGCCTAACTAGCGGGGCAAGGGATACGCAGTATTTT. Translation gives CASSLTSGARDTQYF.